These 3 T cell receptor beta chains came from one sample sequenced in a study of blood T cell repertoires in COVID-19. TCRdb keeps only in-frame clones here, not all; method: immunoSEQ multiplex PCR. The table has around 150,000 clones, more than 65% seen once; the top ten hold 3% to 5%. The sequenced material came from peripheral blood. These receptors were taken from a woman in her fifties or sixties with acute or convalescent COVID-19.

The rearrangement uses TRBV20-1 and TRBJ2-1; TRBD2 matches 8 bases. With 3 bases clipped from V and 7 bases from J, the junction kept 5 bases outside the gene matches. The CDR3 runs to 13 residues. Germline CDR1 is DFQATT and CDR2 is SNEGSKA (reference sequence). The CDR3 region is CSASPSGPNEQFF. Written as DNA, the CDR3 is TGCAGTGCTAGTCCTAGCGGGCCTAATGAGCAGTTCTTC.

The chain links TRBV18 to TRBJ2-7; 10 bases agree with TRBD2. V was clipped by 3 bases and J by 11 bases; unmatched bases: 16. CDR1 is KGHSH, CDR2 LQKENI, per germline. The CDR3 totals 16 residues. DNA of the CDR3: TGTGCCAGCTCACCTTCCGGAACTAGCGGGGTCGTTAGGGAGTACTTC. Residues: CASSPSGTSGVVREYF.

The chain is built from TRBV6-4 and TRBJ2-7, with D perhaps matching TRBD2 (7 bases). The CDR3 spans 16 residues. V was pared by 3 bases and J by 2 bases, with 17 bases between. Germline V lookup: CDR1 MRHNA, CDR2 SNTAGT. The CDR3 sequence: CASSEAGTLGTYEQYF. CDR3 in DNA: TGTGCCAGCAGTGAAGCGGGGACACTGGGGACCTACGAGCAGTACTTC.